The entry that follows covers one T cell receptor beta chain sequence. The antigen remains unidentified. Time point indicated: week 23, last vaccination. In the vaccine, a single dose held 300 ug of the mutant IDH1 20-mer peptide, along with topical imiquimod. This specimen comes from a study of a mutant IDH1 vaccine in newly diagnosed glioma. Study-level information: The vaccination schedule gave patients eight doses in weeks 1, 3, 5, 7, 11, 15, 19 and 23.

After removal of 0 bases from V and 6 bases from J, the junction contained 5 bases not matched to a gene. The CDR3 totals 16 residues. Germline V gene data show CDR1 as MGHRA and CDR2 as YSYEKL. The assay was immunoSEQ multiplex PCR, and TCRdb's table has in-frame clones only and misses some. The sample shows roughly 43,000 clones, about 81% of them seen only once. V usage is TRBV4-1 and J usage is TRBJ1-6; 7 bases match TRBD1. The sequencing here drew on PBMCs, taken from a glioma patient whose treatment included an IDH1 peptide vaccine. The source is a woman under 30 with glioma. Some clones in this sample may be carry-over from other donors' samples. The chain's CDR3 is CASSQEGRGFNSPLHF. CDR3 DNA sequence: TGCGCCAGCAGCCAAGAAGGCAGGGGGTTTAATTCACCCCTCCACTTT.